What follows are 31 T cell receptor beta chains derived from one specimen sequenced in a study of blood T cell repertoires in COVID-19 (dated by TCRdb to 2018 to 2020). Library generation was performed with the immunoSEQ multiplex PCR assay. Sourced from immuneACCESS, this table was stored by TCRdb with only in-frame sequences that have V and J called. A share of the clones is absent; for the studies checked, an unresolved V gene accounts for under half, and the remainder has no known explanation. This sample holds about 120,000 clones; about 84% were observed only once. Under 5% of the sample is in the top ten clones. The sample was peripheral blood. The source is a man aged 55-75 years with acute or convalescent COVID-19.

The chain employs TRBV2 and TRBJ2-7, with 7 bases identical to TRBD1. This CDR3 spans 13 amino acids. Per germline, CDR1 SNHLY and CDR2 FYNNEI. The J segment lost 0 bases and the V segment lost 8 bases, leaving 4 bases of the junction unmatched. CDR3 residues: CASLQGDSYEQYF. The DNA of the CDR3 is TGTGCCAGCCTTCAGGGGGACTCCTACGAGCAGTACTTC.

This clone appeared once. This chain connects TRBV5-1 to TRBJ2-5; 14 bases are shared with TRBD2. Unmatched junction bases numbered 11, after V lost 4 bases and J lost 0 bases. CDR1 and CDR2 (germline): SGHRS, YFSETQ. This CDR3 spans 19 amino acids. This CDR3 is CASSPGGTSGSEYQETQYF. Here the CDR3 DNA reads TGCGCCAGCAGCCCGGGCGGGACTAGCGGGAGCGAGTACCAAGAGACCCAGTACTTC.

The chain employs TRBV28 and TRBJ2-3; 11 bases are shared with TRBD1. Losses at the gene ends were 5 bases for V and 1 base for J; bases not matched to a gene: 2. This CDR3 spans 15 amino acids. Germline V CDR1 and CDR2: MDHEN, SYDVKM. In DNA, the CDR3 is TGTGCCAGCAGTCGGGACAGGGGGGGCACAGATACGCAGTATTTT. Its translation: CASSRDRGGTDTQYF.

The gene calls are TRBV5-4 and TRBJ2-2, with 8 bases identical to TRBD1. Per germline, CDR1 SGHNT and CDR2 YYREEE (reference sequence). The CDR3 sequence is 14 residues long. V shed 0 bases and J 15 bases; nucleotides not matched to a gene: 10. Here the CDR3 DNA reads TGTGCCAGCAGCTTGGACAGTGCACAGGGGGGTGTGTTTTTT. Translation gives CASSLDSAQGGVFF.

This clone is a singleton in its sample. Other DNA sequences within the sample encode an identical CDR3. The V and J genes are TRBV30 and TRBJ1-1; 7 bases are a match to TRBD1. The CDR3 contains 13 residues. The trim removed 0 bases at V and 3 bases at J, leaving 1 base unmatched. The germline CDR1 and CDR2 sequences are GTSNPN and SVGIG (reference sequence). The DNA for the CDR3 is TGTGCCTGGAGTGTCCAGGGGGACACTGAAGCTTTCTTT. Amino acid sequence: CAWSVQGDTEAFF.

The chain is built from TRBV6-2 or TRBV6-3 and TRBJ2-1; 12 positions agree with TRBD2. The CDR3 totals 17 residues. J gave up 8 bases and V 4 bases, and 12 bases lay outside the gene matches. The germline CDR1 and CDR2 sequences are MNHEY and SVGEGT. The DNA of the CDR3 is TGTGCCAGCAGTTCCGTGACTAGCGGGAGTCGTCGGTATGAGCAGTTCTTC. Amino acids: CASSSVTSGSRRYEQFF.

The V call is TRBV7-9, the J call TRBJ2-2, with TRBD1 matching 7 bases. The germline V gene encodes CDR1 SEHNR and CDR2 FQNEAQ (reference sequence). The length of the CDR3 is 17 residues. V lost 1 base, J lost 5 bases, and 10 bases stayed unmatched. CDR3 amino acids: CASSLERGGFGTGELFF. The CDR3 region has the DNA TGTGCCAGCAGCTTAGAACGAGGGGGCTTCGGGACCGGGGAGCTGTTTTTT.

V and J are TRBV10-2 and TRBJ2-6; 14 bases are a match to TRBD2. CDR3 size: 17 residues. CDR1 WSHSY and CDR2 SAAADI come from the germline V gene. The V gene end was trimmed by 6 bases and the J gene end by 2 bases; junction bases not matched to a gene: 3. The CDR3 here is CASRGTSGSPGANVLTF. CDR3 nucleotides: TGCGCCAGCAGGGGGACTAGCGGGAGTCCTGGGGCCAACGTCCTGACTTTC.

This sequence joins TRBV9 and TRBJ2-2; D unclear. Trimming took off 0 bases at V and 1 base at J, with 4 bases between the two ends. This CDR3 is built from 14 residues. The germline gives CDR1 SGDLS, CDR2 YYNGEE. This CDR3 reads CASSVVLNTGELFF. The CDR3 nucleotides read TGTGCCAGCAGCGTAGTTCTGAACACCGGGGAGCTGTTTTTT.

This chain joins TRBV27 and TRBJ2-2; 8 bases are shared with TRBD2. J lost 0 bases, V lost 6 bases, and 9 bases had no gene match. The germline gives CDR1 MNHEY, CDR2 SMNVEV (reference sequence). The CDR3 runs to 17 residues. This chain's CDR3 is CASSKGAGAANTGELFF. The CDR3 DNA follows: TGTGCCAGCAGCAAAGGAGCGGGAGCCGCGAACACCGGGGAGCTGTTTTTT.

This clone was detected once. The chain has TRBV9 and TRBJ2-1, with 13 nucleotides matching TRBD2. The germline V gene has CDR1 SGDLS and CDR2 YYNGEE. With 2 bases clipped from V and 7 bases from J, the junction kept 3 bases outside the gene matches. CDR3 length: 15 amino acids. CDR3 residues: CASSVTSGGTNEQFF. In DNA, the CDR3 is TGTGCCAGCAGCGTGACTAGCGGGGGGACGAATGAGCAGTTCTTC.

V gene TRBV6-6 combines with J gene TRBJ2-1; TRBD1 agrees at 11 bases. With V trimmed by 7 bases and J by 9 bases, 8 bases remained unmatched. The CDR3 totals 14 residues. Germline lookup yields CDR1 MNHNY and CDR2 SVGAGI (reference sequence). CDR3 in amino acids: CASKQGQGALEQFF. In DNA form, the CDR3 reads TGTGCCAGCAAGCAAGGACAGGGGGCGCTTGAGCAGTTCTTC.

The V gene is TRBV27, the J gene TRBJ2-1; 13 nucleotides match TRBD2. The CDR3 is made up of 16 amino acids. J gave up 9 bases and V 4 bases, and 9 bases lay outside the gene matches. Germline V gives CDR1 MNHEY, CDR2 SMNVEV (reference sequence). The CDR3 loop is CASSSSPGLAGSEQFF. Written as DNA, the CDR3 is TGTGCCAGCAGTTCCAGCCCGGGACTAGCGGGAAGTGAGCAGTTCTTC.

This sequence joins TRBV7-6 and TRBJ2-1; D unresolved. Trimming took 1 base from V and 0 from J, leaving 7 bases between them. Germline assignment: CDR1 SGHVS and CDR2 FNYEAQ. CDR3 size: 15 residues. The CDR3 here is CASSLDGVSYNEQFF. As DNA, the CDR3 is TGTGCCAGCAGCTTAGACGGTGTCTCCTACAATGAGCAGTTCTTC. The full variable domain, with the rest looked up from reference TRBV7-6 and TRBJ2-1, is GAGVSQSPRYKVTKRGQDVALRCDPISGHVSLYWYRQALGQGPEFLTYFNYEAQQDKSGLPNDRFSAERPEGSISTLTIQRTEQRDSAMYRCASSLDGVSYNEQFFGPGTRLTVL.

The chain employs TRBV5-1 and TRBJ2-3, with 14 bases identical to TRBD2. The CDR3 contains 18 residues. The V gene's germline CDR1 is SGHRS and CDR2 YFSETQ. V shed 1 base, J shed 3 bases, and the junction held 7 bases outside the gene matches. The chain's CDR3 is CASSLKGLAGDRTDTQYF. CDR3 nucleotides: TGCGCCAGCAGCTTGAAGGGACTAGCGGGAGATAGAACAGATACGCAGTATTTT.

This sequence joins TRBV11-2 and TRBJ2-1; D perhaps matches TRBD1 (7 bases). V lost 5 bases and J 6 bases, leaving 17 bases between the germline ends. The CDR3 contains 15 residues. Germline V gene sequence: CDR1 SGHAT, CDR2 FQNNGV. The CDR3 nucleotides are TGTGCCAGCAGCACCCGACAGGGAGGAGGCAATGAGCAGTTCTTC. It is translated as CASSTRQGGGNEQFF.

This clone was recorded once. The rearrangement joins TRBV29-1 to TRBJ1-4, with D tentatively TRBD1 (6 bases). CDR1 and CDR2 (germline): SQVTM, ANQGSEA. This CDR3 has 11 residues. V lost 3 bases and J 10 bases, leaving 9 bases between the germline ends. The CDR3 is CSVEIQGKLFF. The CDR3 nucleotides are TGCAGCGTTGAGATACAGGGAAAACTGTTTTTT.

This clone was recorded a few times. The chain joins TRBV5-6 to TRBJ2-7; D is possibly TRBD2 (6 bases). The CDR3 has 14 residues. The V end lost 7 bases, the J end lost 0 bases, and 14 bases lay between the germline ends. The V gene's germline CDR1 is SGHDT and CDR2 YYEEEE. The CDR3 reads CASSGGGRSYEQYF. For the CDR3, the DNA is TGTGCCAGCTCCGGGGGAGGCCGCTCCTACGAGCAGTACTTC.

In the case of this clone: The sample has other DNA sequences that encode this CDR3 too. The chain links TRBV5-1 to TRBJ2-7; 8 bases line up with TRBD2. Germline lookup yields CDR1 SGHRS and CDR2 YFSETQ. This CDR3 spans 17 amino acids. Unmatched junction bases numbered 12, after V lost 0 bases and J lost 4 bases. CDR3 DNA sequence: TGCGCCAGCAGCTTGGGGTCGGGAGGGCCCGTTGCTTACGAGCAGTACTTC. It is translated as CASSLGSGGPVAYEQYF.

This rearrangement joins TRBV7-2 to TRBJ1-1, with D perhaps matching TRBD1 (5 bases). Per the germline V gene, CDR1 is SGHTA and CDR2 is FQGNSA. The V end was cut by 5 bases, the J end by 3 bases, with 22 bases between. The CDR3 runs to 17 residues. CDR3 region: CASSPRGRWDGDTEAFF. In DNA form, the CDR3 reads TGTGCCAGCAGCCCCCGGGGGAGATGGGACGGGGACACTGAAGCTTTCTTT.

V is TRBV20-1 and J is TRBJ2-7; possible D gene TRBD1, 6 bases. Trimming left V 6 bases short and J 9 bases short, with 15 bases between. This CDR3 contains 11 residues. From germline, CDR1 is DFQATT and CDR2 SNEGSKA (reference sequence). CDR3 DNA sequence: TGCAGTGCCACAGGACAGTCTGGGCAGTACTTC. It codes for CSATGQSGQYF.

The chain's CDR3 is CASSDSGSSYEQYF. CDR3 DNA sequence: TGTGCCAGCAGCGATAGCGGGAGCTCCTACGAGCAGTACTTC. The rearrangement links TRBV9 to TRBJ2-7; 9 bases are a match to TRBD2. CDR1 and CDR2 (germline): SGDLS, YYNGEE. The junction had 1 base not matched to a gene; V was cut back by 3 bases and J by 0 bases. The CDR3 runs 14 residues.

CDR3: CASSLTSGRLTDTQYF. The CDR3 region has the DNA TGTGCCAGCAGTTTAACCAGCGGGAGACTGACAGATACGCAGTATTTT. The chain links TRBV27 to TRBJ2-3, with 8 bases matching TRBD2. The V gene end was trimmed by 2 bases and the J gene end by 3 bases; junction bases not matched to a gene: 7. Germline V gives CDR1 MNHEY, CDR2 SMNVEV (reference sequence). The CDR3 consists of 16 residues.

The V call is TRBV14, the J call TRBJ2-6; possibly TRBD2 for D (6 bases). This CDR3 has 16 residues. From germline, CDR1 is SGHDN and CDR2 FVKESK. V dropped 4 bases and J dropped 0 bases, with 10 bases sitting between them. CDR3 loop: CASSLWRGSGANVLTF. CDR3 nucleotide sequence: TGTGCCAGCAGCCTATGGAGGGGCTCTGGGGCCAACGTCCTGACTTTC.

J is TRBJ2-7 and V is TRBV6-5; 8 nucleotides match TRBD2. The CDR3 runs 15 residues. Germline V gene data show CDR1 as MNHEY and CDR2 as SVGAGI. Trimming removed 6 bases from V and 4 bases from J; junction bases left unmatched: 11. The CDR3 nucleotides are TGTGCCAGCAGCCCGACGGGGGGGAGGGCGTACGAGCAGTACTTC. It specifies CASSPTGGRAYEQYF.

The V call is TRBV4-3, the J call TRBJ2-7; no clear D gene. Between the trimmed V and J ends, which lost 2 bases and 3 bases, there was a span of 17 bases. The CDR3 loop spans 16 amino acids. Germline assignment: CDR1 LGHNA and CDR2 YSLEER. CDR3 residues: CASSQFLQKDGYEQYF. DNA for the CDR3: TGCGCCAGCAGCCAATTCCTACAGAAGGATGGCTACGAGCAGTACTTC.

This chain connects TRBV5-1 to TRBJ2-1; D possibly corresponds to TRBD2 (5 bases). With 4 bases removed from V and 0 bases from J, the gap between germline ends came to 11 bases. In germline, CDR1 is SGHRS, CDR2 YFSETQ. This CDR3 is built from 15 residues. As DNA, the CDR3 is TGCGCCAGCAGCGTAGCGAGGTTCTCCTACAATGAGCAGTTCTTC. This codes for CASSVARFSYNEQFF.

This clone was seen more than once but under ten times. The V gene is TRBV5-6, the J gene TRBJ2-1; 9 nucleotides line up with TRBD2. J gave up 2 bases and V 4 bases, and 4 bases lay outside the gene matches. CDR3 length: 15 residues. Germline CDR1 reads SGHDT; CDR2 reads YYEEEE. CDR3 loop: CASSLQRGAYNEQFF. Written as DNA, the CDR3 is TGTGCCAGCAGCCTCCAGCGGGGGGCCTACAATGAGCAGTTCTTC.

V gene TRBV7-2 combines with J gene TRBJ1-5; a possible D gene is TRBD1 (6 bases). The germline gives CDR1 SGHTA, CDR2 FQGNSA. The ends were cut back, 0 bases at V and 4 bases at J, with 10 bases in the middle. This CDR3 has 15 residues. The CDR3 region is CASSLAVGGNQPQHF. CDR3 DNA: TGTGCCAGCAGCTTAGCCGTAGGGGGAAATCAGCCCCAGCATTTT.

This CDR3 is CAIRDTRNTEAFF. CDR3 sequence (DNA): TGTGCCATCAGGGACACACGGAACACTGAAGCTTTCTTT. This rearrangement joins TRBV10-3 to TRBJ1-1; D is perhaps TRBD1 (5 bases). Germline V gene sequence: CDR1 ENHRY, CDR2 SYGVKD. The CDR3 extends over 13 amino acids. Trimming took off 6 bases at V and 1 base at J, with 9 bases between the two ends.

The chain carries TRBV2 and TRBJ1-5; D gene uncertain. CDR1 SNHLY and CDR2 FYNNEI come from the germline V gene. The V gene lost 4 bases and the J gene lost 6 bases, with 13 bases spanning the gap. The CDR3 sequence is 14 residues long. The CDR3 DNA sequence: TGTGCCAGCAGTGCTGCGGCAGAGGGTCAGCCCCAGCATTTT. As protein: CASSAAAEGQPQHF.